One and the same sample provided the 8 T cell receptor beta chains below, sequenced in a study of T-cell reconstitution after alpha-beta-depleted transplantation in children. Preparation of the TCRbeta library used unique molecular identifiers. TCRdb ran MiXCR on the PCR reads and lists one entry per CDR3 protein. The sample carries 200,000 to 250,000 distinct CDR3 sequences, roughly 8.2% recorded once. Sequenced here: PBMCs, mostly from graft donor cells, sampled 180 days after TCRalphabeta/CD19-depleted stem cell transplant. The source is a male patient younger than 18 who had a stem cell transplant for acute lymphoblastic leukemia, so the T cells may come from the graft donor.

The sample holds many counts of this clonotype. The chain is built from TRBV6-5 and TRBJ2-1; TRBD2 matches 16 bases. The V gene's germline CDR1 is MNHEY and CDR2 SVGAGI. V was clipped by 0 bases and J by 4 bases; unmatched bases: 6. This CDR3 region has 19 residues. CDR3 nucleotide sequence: TGTGCCAGCAGTTACTCGGCCGGGACTAGCGGGAGGGATTACAATGAGCAGTTCTTC. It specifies CASSYSAGTSGRDYNEQFF.

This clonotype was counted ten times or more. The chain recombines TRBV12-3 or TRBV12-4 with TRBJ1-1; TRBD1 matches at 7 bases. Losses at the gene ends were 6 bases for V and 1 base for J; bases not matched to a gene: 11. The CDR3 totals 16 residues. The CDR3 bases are TGTGCCAGCAGCGAACTGACAGGGAGGGAGAACACTGAAGCTTTCTTT. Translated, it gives CASSELTGRENTEAFF.

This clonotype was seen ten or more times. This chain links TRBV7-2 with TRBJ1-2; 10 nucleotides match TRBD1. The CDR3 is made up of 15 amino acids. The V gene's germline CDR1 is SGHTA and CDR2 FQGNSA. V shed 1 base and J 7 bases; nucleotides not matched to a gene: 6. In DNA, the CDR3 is TGTGCCAGCAGCTTAGAAGGGACAGGGGCTCTTGGCTACACCTTC. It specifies CASSLEGTGALGYTF.

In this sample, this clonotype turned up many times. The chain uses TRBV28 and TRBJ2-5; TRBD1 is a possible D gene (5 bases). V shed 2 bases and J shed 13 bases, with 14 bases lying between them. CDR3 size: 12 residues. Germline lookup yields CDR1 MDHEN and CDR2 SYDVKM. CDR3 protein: CASSLMSGHLYF. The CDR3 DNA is TGTGCCAGCAGTTTAATGTCCGGACATCTGTACTTC. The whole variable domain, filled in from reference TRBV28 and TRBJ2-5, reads DVKVTQSSRYLVKRTGEKVFLECVQDMDHENMFWYRQDPGLGLRLIYFSYDVKMKEKGDIPEGYSVSREKKERFSLILESASTNQTSMYLCASSLMSGHLYFGPGTRLLVL.

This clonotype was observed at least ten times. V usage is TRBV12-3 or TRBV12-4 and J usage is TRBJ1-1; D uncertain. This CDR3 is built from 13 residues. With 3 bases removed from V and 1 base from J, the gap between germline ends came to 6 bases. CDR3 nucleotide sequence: TGTGCCAGCAGTTTTGTAAGGAACACTGAAGCTTTCTTT. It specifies CASSFVRNTEAFF.

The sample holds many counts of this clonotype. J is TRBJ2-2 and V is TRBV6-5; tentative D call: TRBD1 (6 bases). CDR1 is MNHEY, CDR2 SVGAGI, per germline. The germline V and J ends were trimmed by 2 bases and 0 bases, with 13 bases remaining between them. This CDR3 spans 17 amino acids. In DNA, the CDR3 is TGTGCCAGCAGTTACGAGGCCTACAGGGCGAACACCGGGGAGCTGTTTTTT. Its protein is CASSYEAYRANTGELFF.

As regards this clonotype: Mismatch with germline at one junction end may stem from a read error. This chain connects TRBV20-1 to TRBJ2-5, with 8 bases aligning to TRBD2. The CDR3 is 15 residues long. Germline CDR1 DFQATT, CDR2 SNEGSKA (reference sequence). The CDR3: CSARRPGTRKETRYF. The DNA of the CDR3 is TGCAGTGCTAGAAGACCCGGGACTAGGAAAGAGACCCGGTACTTC.

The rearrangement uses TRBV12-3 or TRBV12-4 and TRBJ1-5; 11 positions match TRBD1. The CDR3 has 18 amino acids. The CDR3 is CTFTPGTGGFESNQPQHF. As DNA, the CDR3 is TGTACCTTCACCCCCGGGACAGGGGGATTTGAGAGCAATCAGCCCCAGCATTTT.